The entry that follows covers one T cell receptor (beta chain) sequence. V was pared by 6 bases and J by 1 base, with 6 bases of the junction left unmatched. Germline CDR1 and CDR2: SGHDN and FVKESK. The CDR3 sequence is 14 residues long. After extraction with the RNeasy kit, roughly 0.45 to 1 ug of the RNA was reverse transcribed using random hexamers. TCRdb reprocessed the immunoSEQ multiplex PCR reads via MiXCR and lists one record per CDR3 protein. The data hold 180,000 or so distinct CDR3 sequences, with about 95% observed a single time. This sample was taken from a study of CD8 T cells in Susac syndrome. The multiple sclerosis control group comprised treatment-naive patients with stable or active relapsing-remitting disease.

This chain connects TRBV14 to TRBJ2-7; 7 bases line up with TRBD1. The source material was CD4+ T cells from PBMCs. The TCR was taken from a human donor with multiple sclerosis. The CDR3 region is CASRQAGGSYEQYF. CDR3 nucleotide sequence: TGTGCCAGCAGACAGGCAGGGGGTTCCTACGAGCAGTACTTC. Drawing the rest from reference TRBV14 and TRBJ2-7, the complete variable domain is EAGVTQFPSHSVIEKGQTVTLRCDPISGHDNLYWYRRVMGKEIKFLLHFVKESKQDESGMPNNRFLAERTGGTYSTLKVQPAELEDSGVYFCASRQAGGSYEQYFGPGTRLTVT.